The next 22 T cell receptor beta chains were all read from a single sample in a study of T cell responses to AZD1222 COVID-19 vaccine. Sequencing was performed with immunoSEQ multiplex PCR; in TCRdb, only in-frame clones are kept and a portion is missing. Among over 85,000 clones listed, around 90% were seen once. The source material was peripheral blood, sampled 28 days after the second AZD1222 dose. These receptor sequences come from an adult who received the AZD1222 COVID-19 vaccine.

In this sample, this clone turned up once. The rearrangement links TRBV18 to TRBJ1-4; tentatively, D is TRBD1 (6 bases). The germline V gene has CDR1 KGHSH and CDR2 LQKENI. This CDR3 region has 14 residues. With 3 bases removed from V and 5 bases from J, the gap between germline ends came to 10 bases. Here the CDR3 DNA reads TGTGCCAGCTCACCGGACAGCCGGAATGAAAAACTGTTTTTT. Translated, it gives CASSPDSRNEKLFF. Supplemented by reference TRBV18 and TRBJ1-4, the full variable domain reads NAGVMQNPRHLVRRRGQEARLRCSPMKGHSHVYWYRQLPEEGLKFMVYLQKENIIDESGMPKERFSAEFPKEGPSILRIQQVVRGDSAAYFCASSPDSRNEKLFFGSGTQLSVL.

Turning to this clone: Distinct nucleotide sequences in the sample also encode this CDR3. This chain joins TRBV24-1 and TRBJ2-1; possibly TRBD2 for D (5 bases). The CDR3 runs 16 residues. Germline values: CDR1 KGHDR, CDR2 SFDVKD. The ends were cut back, 2 bases at V and 0 bases at J, with 10 bases in the middle. The CDR3 loop reads CATSDSDWGSYNEQFF. CDR3 bases: TGTGCCACCAGTGATTCGGACTGGGGCTCCTACAATGAGCAGTTCTTC.

The table lists this clone with a few counts. The chain uses TRBV19 and TRBJ2-7; 11 nucleotides agree with TRBD1. Germline CDR1 LNHDA, CDR2 SQIVND (reference sequence). This CDR3 has 17 amino acids. V lost 4 bases and J lost 2; bases outside the gene matches: 10. The CDR3 nucleotides read TGTGCCAGTAGTAGAGGGACGGGACAGGGGGGCACCTACGAGCAGTACTTC. This sequence encodes CASSRGTGQGGTYEQYF.

The chain employs TRBV5-6 and TRBJ2-3; 10 bases match TRBD2. CDR1 is SGHDT and CDR2 is YYEEEE in the germline V gene. This CDR3 spans 16 amino acids. J gave up 3 bases and V 0 bases, and 4 bases lay outside the gene matches. The CDR3 coding sequence is TGTGCCAGCAGCTTGGTACCTAGCGGGAGAACAGATACGCAGTATTTT. Its translation is CASSLVPSGRTDTQYF.

The V gene is TRBV3-1 (or the pseudogene TRBV3-2), the J gene TRBJ2-1; a weak D match, TRBD2 (6 bases). V was shortened by 4 bases and J by 1 base, with 17 bases between the two germline ends. Germline CDR1 is LGHDT and CDR2 is YNNKEL (reference sequence). This CDR3 has 17 amino acids. The CDR3 coding sequence is TGTGCCAGCAGCCCCATCCGGGGGACCCCTTCCTACAATGAGCAGTTCTTC. Translated: CASSPIRGTPSYNEQFF.

V is TRBV7-9 and J is TRBJ2-2, with D perhaps TRBD1 (7 bases). Germline CDR1 and CDR2: SEHNR and FQNEAQ (reference sequence). Trimming removed 5 bases from V and 0 bases from J, with 16 bases in between. This CDR3 spans 17 amino acids. The CDR3 DNA is TGTGCCAGCAGCCGCAGCGGGCAGGGGGCGAACACCGGGGAGCTGTTTTTT. Translated: CASSRSGQGANTGELFF.

This chain links TRBV6-4 with TRBJ1-3; D remains ambiguous. This CDR3 is 12 amino acids long. Trimming cost V 6 bases and J 2 bases, with 5 bases left between them. Germline CDR1 reads MRHNA; CDR2 reads SNTAGT. The CDR3 DNA follows: TGTGCCAGCAGCGGGACTGGAAACACCATATATTTT. Translating it yields CASSGTGNTIYF.

The chain employs TRBV6-5 and TRBJ2-7, with 8 nucleotides matching TRBD1. This CDR3 is built from 16 residues. V was clipped by 0 bases and J by 0 bases; unmatched bases: 4. From germline, CDR1 is MNHEY and CDR2 SVGAGI. DNA of the CDR3: TGTGCCAGCAGTTACTCGTGGACAGGGTCCTCCTACGAGCAGTACTTC. Its protein product is CASSYSWTGSSYEQYF.

This clone was recorded once. This chain connects TRBV3-1 (or the pseudogene TRBV3-2) to TRBJ1-6; TRBD1 might be the D (6 bases). This CDR3 region has 12 residues. Germline CDR1 reads LGHDT; CDR2 reads YNNKEL (reference sequence). The V end was cut by 7 bases, the J end by 5 bases, with 6 bases between. The CDR3 here is CASTGDNSPLHF. For the CDR3, the DNA is TGTGCCAGCACAGGGGATAATTCACCCCTCCACTTT.

The chain links TRBV27 to TRBJ2-5; possible D gene TRBD1, 5 bases. There are 16 residues in the CDR3. Per the germline V gene, CDR1 is MNHEY and CDR2 is SMNVEV (reference sequence). V lost 9 bases, J lost 2 bases, and 22 bases lay in between. The CDR3 nucleotides are TGTGCCAGAAGTCCACCCTTGGTAGGGGTGCAAGAGACCCAGTACTTC. Its protein product is CARSPPLVGVQETQYF.

In its sample, this clone was seen a few times. The rearrangement joins TRBV19 to TRBJ1-5, with 7 bases that match TRBD1. Looked up from germline, CDR1 is LNHDA and CDR2 is SQIVND (reference sequence). The ends lost 6 bases at V and 3 bases at J; junction bases unmatched: 8. This CDR3 contains 15 residues. The CDR3 reads CASSQDRVDNQPQHF. The CDR3 bases are TGTGCCAGTAGCCAAGACAGGGTGGACAATCAGCCCCAGCATTTT.

V and J are TRBV11-3 and TRBJ1-3; D is uncertain. This CDR3 is 16 amino acids long. CDR1 is SGHNT and CDR2 is YENEEA in the germline V gene. Trimming shortened V by 0 bases and J by 0 bases, and 9 bases separated the two germline ends. CDR3 residues: CASSLDGGGSGNTIYF. In DNA, the CDR3 is TGTGCCAGCAGCTTAGATGGTGGCGGCTCTGGAAACACCATATATTTT.

This chain joins TRBV11-2 and TRBJ1-1; D is unclear. The CDR3 has 15 amino acids. In germline, CDR1 is SGHAT, CDR2 FQNNGV. V lost 5 bases and J 1 base, leaving 14 bases between the germline ends. This CDR3 reads CASSPNLEANTEAFF. Here the CDR3 DNA reads TGTGCCAGCAGCCCCAACCTGGAGGCGAACACTGAAGCTTTCTTT.

The chain uses TRBV10-2 and TRBJ1-4; 7 bases are shared with TRBD1. Germline V gene sequence: CDR1 WSHSY, CDR2 SAAADI. Trimming took 2 bases from V and 7 from J; bases not matched to a gene: 4. There are 14 residues in the CDR3. In nucleotides, the CDR3 is TGCGCCAGCAGTGAGACAGGGGATGTTGAAAAACTGTTTTTT. Protein: CASSETGDVEKLFF.

The chain carries TRBV6-5 and TRBJ2-7; possibly TRBD1 for D (6 bases). Trimming shortened V by 6 bases and J by 2 bases, and 17 bases separated the two germline ends. Per germline, CDR1 MNHEY and CDR2 SVGAGI. This CDR3 has 15 amino acids. The CDR3 sequence: CASSGPDRRTYEQYF. In DNA, the CDR3 is TGTGCCAGCAGCGGCCCCGACAGGAGAACCTACGAGCAGTACTTC.

In nucleotides, the CDR3 is TGTGCCAGCAGCTTAGAGTCCGCGGCGACGGGTGAAAAACTGTTTTTT. As protein: CASSLESAATGEKLFF. The J gene is TRBJ1-4, the V gene TRBV7-9; no firm D call. Germline lookup yields CDR1 SEHNR and CDR2 FQNEAQ (reference sequence). The CDR3 is 16 amino acids. The V and J ends lost 1 base and 7 bases respectively, with 16 bases between them.

The chain uses TRBV30 and TRBJ2-1; D is perhaps TRBD2 (6 bases). The CDR3 is 13 amino acids. V dropped 4 bases and J dropped 3 bases, with 10 bases sitting between them. In germline, CDR1 is GTSNPN, CDR2 SVGIG (reference sequence). CDR3 sequence reads: CAWNREFYNEQFF. Written as DNA, the CDR3 is TGTGCCTGGAACCGGGAGTTCTACAATGAGCAGTTCTTC.

The chain has TRBV7-6 and TRBJ1-1; D possibly corresponds to TRBD1 (5 bases). The CDR3 spans 15 residues. Trimming took 5 bases from V and 4 from J, leaving 17 bases between them. Germline V CDR1 and CDR2: SGHVS, FNYEAQ. The DNA for the CDR3 is TGTGCCAGCAGCATCACGGACAAGCTGAGCACTGAAGCTTTCTTT. It is translated as CASSITDKLSTEAFF.

CDR3 protein: CAWGEGGFSYEQYF. CDR3 in DNA: TGTGCCTGGGGCGAGGGCGGGTTCTCCTACGAGCAGTACTTC. The chain links TRBV30 to TRBJ2-7; weak D call: TRBD2 (5 bases). The CDR3 length is 14 residues. The germline V gene has CDR1 GTSNPN and CDR2 SVGIG (reference sequence). V lost 5 bases and J 0 bases, leaving 14 bases between the germline ends.

This clone was seen a few times. This chain joins TRBV18 and TRBJ1-4, with TRBD1 matching 9 bases. Germline values: CDR1 KGHSH, CDR2 LQKENI. The CDR3 has 13 residues. The junction had 1 base not matched to a gene; V was cut back by 3 bases and J by 8 bases. Here the CDR3 DNA reads TGTGCCAGCTCACCCGACAGGGGGGAAAAACTGTTTTTT. Translating gives CASSPDRGEKLFF. The variable domain in full, completed from reference TRBV18 and TRBJ1-4, reads NAGVMQNPRHLVRRRGQEARLRCSPMKGHSHVYWYRQLPEEGLKFMVYLQKENIIDESGMPKERFSAEFPKEGPSILRIQQVVRGDSAAYFCASSPDRGEKLFFGSGTQLSVL.

The CDR3 nucleotides read TGTGCCAGCAGGTGGGGACAGGGGGCAGGCGAGCAGTACTTC. It translates to CASRWGQGAGEQYF. The chain has TRBV6-5 and TRBJ2-7, with 12 nucleotides matching TRBD1. The V gene end was trimmed by 6 bases and the J gene end by 6 bases; junction bases not matched to a gene: 6. This CDR3 spans 14 amino acids. Per germline, CDR1 MNHEY and CDR2 SVGAGI.

The V and J genes are TRBV5-1 and TRBJ2-1; 7 bases map to TRBD2. V shed 6 bases and J 6 bases; nucleotides not matched to a gene: 6. This CDR3 contains 13 residues. Germline loops: CDR1 SGHRS, CDR2 YFSETQ. CDR3 sequence reads: CASTTGEGNEQFF. DNA for the CDR3: TGCGCCAGCACCACGGGGGAGGGCAATGAGCAGTTCTTC.